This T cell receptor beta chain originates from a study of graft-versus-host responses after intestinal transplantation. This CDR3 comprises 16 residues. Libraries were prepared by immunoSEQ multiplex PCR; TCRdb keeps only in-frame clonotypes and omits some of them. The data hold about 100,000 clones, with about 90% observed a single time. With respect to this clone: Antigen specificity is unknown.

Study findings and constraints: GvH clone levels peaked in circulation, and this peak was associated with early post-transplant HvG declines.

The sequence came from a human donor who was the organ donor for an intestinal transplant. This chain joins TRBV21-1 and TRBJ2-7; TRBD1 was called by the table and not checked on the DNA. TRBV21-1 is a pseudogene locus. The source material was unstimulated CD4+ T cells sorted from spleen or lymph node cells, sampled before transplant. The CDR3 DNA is TGTGCCAGCAGCAAACTTTTACAGGGGGCGGGGTACGAGCAGTACTTC. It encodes CASSKLLQGAGYEQYF.